This TCR beta chain was sequenced during a study of T cells in Graves' hyperthyroidism and ophthalmopathy. This CDR3 is 19 amino acids long. V shed 2 bases, J shed 0 bases, and the junction held 11 bases outside the gene matches. Germline loops: CDR1 SGHTA, CDR2 FQGNSA. The CDR3 regions of TCR beta were amplified from RNA transcripts. The primer set for the first-round RT-PCR of the TCR CDR3 was HTBI. TCRdb reanalysed the multiplex PCR reads using MiXCR and keeps one entry per CDR3 protein. Among hundreds of thousands of distinct CDR3 sequences listed, roughly 15% were seen once. The sample holds one count of this clonotype.

This chain joins TRBV7-2 and TRBJ2-3; TRBD2 matches 10 bases. The sample consisted of blood. The clonotype was recovered from a woman aged 50 to 65 with Graves' ophthalmopathy. In DNA, the CDR3 is TGTGCCAGCAGCTTACAAAGCGGGAGGGCCGGAAAGAGCACAGATACGCAGTATTTT. It specifies CASSLQSGRAGKSTDTQYF.